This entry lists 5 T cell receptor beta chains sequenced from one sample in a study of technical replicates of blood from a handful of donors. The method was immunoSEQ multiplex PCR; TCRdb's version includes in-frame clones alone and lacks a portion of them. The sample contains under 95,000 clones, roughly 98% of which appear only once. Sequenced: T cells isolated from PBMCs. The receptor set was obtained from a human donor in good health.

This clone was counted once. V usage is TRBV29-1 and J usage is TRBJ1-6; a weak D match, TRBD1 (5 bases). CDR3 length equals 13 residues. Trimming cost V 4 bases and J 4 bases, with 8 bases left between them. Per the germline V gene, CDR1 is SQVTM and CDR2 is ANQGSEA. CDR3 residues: CSVGTSYNSPLHF. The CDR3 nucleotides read TGCAGCGTTGGGACAAGTTATAATTCACCCCTCCACTTT.

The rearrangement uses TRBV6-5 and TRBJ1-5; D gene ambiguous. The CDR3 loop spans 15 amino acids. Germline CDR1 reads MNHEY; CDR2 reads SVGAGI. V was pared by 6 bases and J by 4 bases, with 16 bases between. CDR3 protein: CASRPLGPGNQPQHF. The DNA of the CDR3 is TGTGCCAGCAGGCCTCTCGGCCCGGGGAATCAGCCCCAGCATTTT.

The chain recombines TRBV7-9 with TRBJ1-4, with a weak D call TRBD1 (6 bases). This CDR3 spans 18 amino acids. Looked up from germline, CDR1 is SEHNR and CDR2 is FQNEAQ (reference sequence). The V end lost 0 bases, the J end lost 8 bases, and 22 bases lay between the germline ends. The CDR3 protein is CASSLAIITGTQDEKLFF. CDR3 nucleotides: TGTGCCAGCAGCTTAGCAATTATCACCGGGACACAGGACGAAAAACTGTTTTTT.

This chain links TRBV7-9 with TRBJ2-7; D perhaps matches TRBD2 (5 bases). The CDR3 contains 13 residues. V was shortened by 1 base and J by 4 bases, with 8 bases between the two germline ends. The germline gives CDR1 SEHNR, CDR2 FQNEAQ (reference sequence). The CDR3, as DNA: TGTGCCAGCAGCTTAGATGAGGGATACGAGCAGTACTTC. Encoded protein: CASSLDEGYEQYF. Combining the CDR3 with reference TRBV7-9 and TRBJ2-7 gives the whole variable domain DTGVSQNPRHKITKRGQNVTFRCDPISEHNRLYWYRQTLGQGPEFLTYFQNEAQLEKSRLLSDRFSAERPKGSFSTLEIQRTEQGDSAMYLCASSLDEGYEQYFGPGTRLTVT.

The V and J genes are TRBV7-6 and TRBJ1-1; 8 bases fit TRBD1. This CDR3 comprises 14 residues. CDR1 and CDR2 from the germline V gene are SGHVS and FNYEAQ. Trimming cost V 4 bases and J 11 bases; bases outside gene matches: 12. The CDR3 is CASSSYGQGSQAFF. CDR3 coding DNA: TGTGCCAGCAGCTCGTATGGACAGGGAAGCCAGGCTTTCTTT.